This TCR beta chain was recorded in a study of T cells in Graves' hyperthyroidism and ophthalmopathy. Overall study results and limits: The model's output predicted ophthalmopathy at a median of around 7 months prior to onset. Through a model of 13 V-J features, ophthalmopathy was separated from stable hyperthyroidism.

Ophthalmopathy patients showed a Clinical Activity Score of at least 3, NOSPECS grade of at least 4 and duration under 3 months. Lactation, pregnancy, other autoimmune disease or uncontrolled infection excluded patients. V lost 8 bases to trimming and J lost 6 bases, with 14 bases between them. The CDR3 extends over 13 amino acids. RNA transcripts served as the template for amplifying TCR beta CDR3 regions. First-round RT-PCR with HTBI primers amplified the TCR CDR3 region. Via MiXCR, TCRdb re-called the multiplex PCR reads, giving one row per CDR3 protein. The data show a few hundred thousand distinct CDR3 sequences, 15% to 20% seen once. This clonotype was seen a few times. Its antigen is unidentified.

The gene calls are TRBV12-3 or TRBV12-4 and TRBJ2-1; weak D call: TRBD2 (5 bases). This TCR was recovered from a man between 18 and 29 years old with Graves' ophthalmopathy. The specimen was blood. The CDR3 nucleotides read TGTGCCAGCCAACGGGGTGAATCCAATGAGCAGTTCTTC. Translating gives CASQRGESNEQFF.